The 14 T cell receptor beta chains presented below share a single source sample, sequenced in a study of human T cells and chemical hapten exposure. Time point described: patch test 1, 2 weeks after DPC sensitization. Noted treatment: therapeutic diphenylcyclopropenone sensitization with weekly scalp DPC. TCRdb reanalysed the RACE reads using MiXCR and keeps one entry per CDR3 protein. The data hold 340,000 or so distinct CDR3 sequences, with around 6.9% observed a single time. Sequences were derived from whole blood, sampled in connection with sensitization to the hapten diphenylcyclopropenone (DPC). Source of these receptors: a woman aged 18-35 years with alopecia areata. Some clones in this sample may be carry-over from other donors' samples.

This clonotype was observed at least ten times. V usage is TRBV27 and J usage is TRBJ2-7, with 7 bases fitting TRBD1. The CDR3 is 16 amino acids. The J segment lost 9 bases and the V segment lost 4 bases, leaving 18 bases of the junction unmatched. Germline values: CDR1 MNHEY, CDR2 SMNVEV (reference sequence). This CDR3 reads CASSSVAGTASYLQYF. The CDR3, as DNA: TGTGCCAGCAGTTCCGTTGCCGGGACAGCTTCTTACTTGCAGTACTTC.

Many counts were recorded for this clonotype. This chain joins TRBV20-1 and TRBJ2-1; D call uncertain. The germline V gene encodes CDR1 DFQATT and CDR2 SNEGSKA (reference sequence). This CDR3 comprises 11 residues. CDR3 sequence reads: CGVPSYNEQFF. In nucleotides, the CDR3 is TGCGGGGTCCCCTCCTACAATGAGCAGTTCTTC.

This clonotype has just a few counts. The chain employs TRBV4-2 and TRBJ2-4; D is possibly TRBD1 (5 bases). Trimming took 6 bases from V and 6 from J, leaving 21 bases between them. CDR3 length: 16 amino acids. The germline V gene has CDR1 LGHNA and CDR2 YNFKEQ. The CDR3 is CASSDADTLWGNIQYF. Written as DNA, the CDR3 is TGTGCCAGCAGTGATGCGGACACCCTATGGGGAAACATTCAGTACTTC.

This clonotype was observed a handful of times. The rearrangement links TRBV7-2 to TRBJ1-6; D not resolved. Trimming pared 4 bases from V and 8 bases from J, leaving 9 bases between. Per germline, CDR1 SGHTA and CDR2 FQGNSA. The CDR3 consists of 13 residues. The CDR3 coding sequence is TGTGCCAGCAGCTCCTCGAATTATTCACCCCTCCACTTT. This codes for CASSSSNYSPLHF. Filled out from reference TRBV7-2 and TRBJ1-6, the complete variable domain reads GAGVSQSPSNKVTEKGKDVELRCDPISGHTALYWYRQSLGQGLEFLIYFQGNSAPDKSGLPSDRFSAERTGGSVSTLTIQRTQQEDSAVYLCASSSSNYSPLHFGNGTRLTVT.

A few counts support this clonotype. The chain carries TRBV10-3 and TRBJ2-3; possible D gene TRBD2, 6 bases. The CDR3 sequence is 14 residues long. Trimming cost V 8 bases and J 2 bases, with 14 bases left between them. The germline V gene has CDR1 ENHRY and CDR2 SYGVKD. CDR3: CAIGPGGVTDTQYF. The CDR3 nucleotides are TGTGCCATCGGCCCAGGCGGGGTCACAGATACGCAGTATTTT.

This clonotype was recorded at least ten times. The CDR3 region is CSVGQVHNQPQHF. CDR3 DNA: TGCAGCGTTGGCCAGGTTCACAATCAGCCCCAGCATTTT. This sequence joins TRBV29-1 and TRBJ1-5; D remains ambiguous. The germline CDR1 and CDR2 sequences are SQVTM and ANQGSEA. V shed 4 bases and J shed 3 bases, with 10 bases lying between them. This CDR3 has 13 residues.

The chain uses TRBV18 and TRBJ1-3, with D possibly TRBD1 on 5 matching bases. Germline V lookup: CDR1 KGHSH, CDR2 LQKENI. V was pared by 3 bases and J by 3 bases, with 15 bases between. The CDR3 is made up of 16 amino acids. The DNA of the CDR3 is TGTGCCAGCTCACCTGGGACCGCTAATAATGGAAACACCATATATTTT. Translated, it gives CASSPGTANNGNTIYF. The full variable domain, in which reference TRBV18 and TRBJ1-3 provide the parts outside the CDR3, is NAGVMQNPRHLVRRRGQEARLRCSPMKGHSHVYWYRQLPEEGLKFMVYLQKENIIDESGMPKERFSAEFPKEGPSILRIQQVVRGDSAAYFCASSPGTANNGNTIYFGEGSWLTVV.

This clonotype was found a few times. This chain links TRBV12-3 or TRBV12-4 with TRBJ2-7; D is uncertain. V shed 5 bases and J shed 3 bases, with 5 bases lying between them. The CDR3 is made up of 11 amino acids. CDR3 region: CASSRFYEQYF. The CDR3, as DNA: TGTGCCAGCAGTCGCTTCTACGAGCAGTACTTC.

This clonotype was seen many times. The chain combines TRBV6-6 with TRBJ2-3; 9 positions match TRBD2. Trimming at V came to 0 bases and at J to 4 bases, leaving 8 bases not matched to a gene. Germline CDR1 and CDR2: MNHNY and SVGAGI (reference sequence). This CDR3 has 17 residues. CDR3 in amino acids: CASSYSMSSGEPDTQYF. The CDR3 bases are TGTGCCAGCAGTTACTCGATGTCTAGCGGGGAACCAGATACGCAGTATTTT.

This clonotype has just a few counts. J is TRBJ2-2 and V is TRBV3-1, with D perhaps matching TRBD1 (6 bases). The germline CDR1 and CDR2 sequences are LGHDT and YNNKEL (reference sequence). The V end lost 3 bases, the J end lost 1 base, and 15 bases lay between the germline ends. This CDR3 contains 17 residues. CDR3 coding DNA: TGTGCCAGCAGCCACCTCCCCGTGACAGGGAACACCGGGGAGCTGTTTTTT. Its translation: CASSHLPVTGNTGELFF.

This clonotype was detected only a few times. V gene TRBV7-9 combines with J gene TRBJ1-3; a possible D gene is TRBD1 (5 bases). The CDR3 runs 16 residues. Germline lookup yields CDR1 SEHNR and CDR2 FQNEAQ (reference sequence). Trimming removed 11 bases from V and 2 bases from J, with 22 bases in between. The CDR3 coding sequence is TGTGCCGGGGGGAGGGCTACAAGCCAAACTGGAAACACCATATATTTT. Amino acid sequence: CAGGRATSQTGNTIYF.

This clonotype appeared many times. The CDR3 DNA reads TGCAGTGCTAGAGCAACAGATACGCAGTATTTT. Protein: CSARATDTQYF. This chain uses TRBV20-1 with TRBJ2-3, with D uncertain. Trimming took off 1 base at V and 3 bases at J, with 2 bases between the two ends. The CDR3 contains 11 residues. Germline-derived CDR1 and CDR2 are DFQATT and SNEGSKA (reference sequence).

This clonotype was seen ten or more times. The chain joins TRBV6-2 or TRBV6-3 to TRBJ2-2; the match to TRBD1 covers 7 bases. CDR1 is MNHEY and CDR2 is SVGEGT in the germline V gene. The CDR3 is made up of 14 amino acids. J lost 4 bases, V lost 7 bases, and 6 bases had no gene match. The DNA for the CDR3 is TGTGCCAGCACCATGACAGGGACCACCGGGGAGCTGTTTTTT. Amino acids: CASTMTGTTGELFF.

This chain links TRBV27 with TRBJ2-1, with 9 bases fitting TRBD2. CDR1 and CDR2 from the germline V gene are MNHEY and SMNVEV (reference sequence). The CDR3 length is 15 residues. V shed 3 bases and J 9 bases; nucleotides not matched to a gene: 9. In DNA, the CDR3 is TGTGCCAGCAGTTTCCGAGGCGGGGGGGCCCCTGAGCAGTTCTTC. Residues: CASSFRGGGAPEQFF.